The rows below give T cell receptor beta chains drawn from one sample of a study of regulatory T cells in long-lasting Graves disease. MiXCR, applied by TCRdb to the multiplex PCR reads, yields one record per CDR3 protein. Found here are approximately 490,000 distinct CDR3 sequences, around 15% of them singletons; the top ten hold 12%. The data also belong to a second study, concerning T cells in Graves' hyperthyroidism and ophthalmopathy.

Sequencing used peripheral blood mononuclear cells (PBMCs), obtained at new diagnosis, from a patient treated with antithyroid drugs. These receptors were obtained from a middle-aged man with Graves disease. CDR3s include the opening cysteine and the closing phenylalanine or tryptophan. Each record gives: V gene, clone size, J gene, D gene, CDR3 protein, CDR3 DNA. The D gene is left open where the match is weak. Clone size is stated in some rows and not others, as once, few, many or a class when expanded.

>TRBV4-1|NA|TRBJ2-1|TRBD2
CASSQVPRESNEQFF
TGCGCCAGCAGCCAAGTTCCGCGGGAGTCCAATGAGCAGTTCTTC
>TRBV25-1|many|TRBJ2-1|TRBD2
CASSGGSTGTSGTSYNEQFF
TGTGCCAGCAGTGGCGGAAGTACCGGGACTAGCGGAACCTCCTACAATGAGCAGTTCTTC
>TRBV10-3|many|TRBJ2-5|NA
CAISQETQYF
TGTGCCATCAGTCAAGAGACCCAGTACTTC
>TRBV12-5|NA|TRBJ2-2|TRBD1
CASGLRGRSTGELFF
TGTGCTAGTGGTTTGAGGGGGCGCAGCACCGGGGAGCTGTTTTTT
>TRBV30|NA|TRBJ2-7|NA
CAWSVLKEQYF
TGTGCCTGGAGTGTACTGAAAGAGCAGTACTTC
>TRBV7-6|many|TRBJ2-1|NA
CASSLTSEGHEQFF
TGTGCCAGCAGCCTTACCTCGGAGGGCCATGAGCAGTTCTTC
>TRBV5-1|few|TRBJ1-4|NA
CASSLGSGVEEKLFF
TGCGCCAGCAGCTTGGGGTCGGGGGTTGAGGAAAAACTGTTTTTT
>TRBV12-3/TRBV12-4|many|TRBJ2-5|TRBD2
CASRPGTSGRETQYF
TGTGCCAGCAGGCCCGGGACTAGCGGGAGAGAGACCCAGTACTTC
>TRBV7-9|many|TRBJ2-3|TRBD1
CASRPTGTGWVKYSTDTQYF
TGTGCCAGCAGGCCCACCGGGACAGGGTGGGTCAAATACAGCACAGATACGCAGTATTTT
>TRBV20-1|many|TRBJ1-5|NA
CSARDSRGFRNQPQHF
TGCAGTGCTAGAGATTCGAGAGGGTTCAGGAATCAGCCCCAGCATTTT
>TRBV29-1|many|TRBJ2-5|TRBD1
CSVTGGVETQYF
TGCAGCGTTACAGGGGGCGTGGAGACCCAGTACTTC
>TRBV5-6|NA|TRBJ1-6|NA
CASSSSGGPYNSPLHF
TGTGCCAGCAGCTCCTCCGGGGGCCCCTATAATTCACCCCTCCACTTT
>TRBV2|many|TRBJ2-1|NA
CASSSTGSSYNEQFF
TGTGCCAGCAGTTCGACTGGAAGCTCCTACAATGAGCAGTTCTTC
>TRBV7-9|few|TRBJ2-3|NA
CASSLNGISTDTQYF
TGTGCCAGCAGCTTAAACGGGATTTCGACAGATACGCAGTATTTT
>TRBV7-2|many|TRBJ2-7|TRBD1
CASSAADRDHEQYF
TGTGCCAGCAGCGCTGCGGACAGGGACCACGAGCAGTACTTC
>TRBV6-5|NA|TRBJ1-1|NA
CASSYQGTAMDTEAFF
TGTGCCAGCAGTTACCAGGGAACGGCGATGGACACTGAAGCTTTCTTT
>TRBV4-2|NA|TRBJ2-1|NA
CASSQDGLGTIPGNEQFF
TGTGCCAGCAGCCAAGATGGCCTGGGGACCATCCCGGGGAATGAGCAGTTCTTC
>TRBV20-1|many|TRBJ2-1|NA
CSATISSGYSYNEQFF
TGCAGTGCTACCATCTCCAGCGGTTACTCCTACAATGAGCAGTTCTTC
>TRBV4-1|many|TRBJ1-5|NA
CASSQGDQWSSVNQPQHF
TGCGCCAGCAGCCAAGGGGACCAGTGGTCGAGCGTCAATCAGCCCCAGCATTTT
>TRBV19|NA|TRBJ2-7|TRBD1
CASMPGQGASYEQYF
TGTGCCAGTATGCCGGGACAGGGGGCGTCCTACGAGCAGTACTTC
>TRBV3-1|NA|TRBJ2-3|TRBD1
CASSPQGTGATDTQYF
TGTGCCAGCAGCCCCCAGGGGACAGGGGCGACAGATACGCAGTATTTT
>TRBV3-1|many|TRBJ2-5|NA
CASSLTGARETQYF
TGTGCCAGCAGCCTAACCGGGGCCAGAGAGACCCAGTACTTC
>TRBV28|many|TRBJ2-3|TRBD2
CASSTRTSGRISQYF
TGTGCCAGCAGCACCCGGACTAGCGGGAGAATCTCGCAGTATTTT